The present entry profiles one T cell receptor (beta chain) with its context. The antigen remains undetermined. The table came from immunoSEQ multiplex PCR; TCRdb's copy has only in-frame clones and leaves some out. The sample shows some 150,000 clones, around 90% of them seen only once. These data originate in a study of T cell responses to AZD1222 COVID-19 vaccine. Regarding the study as a whole: Clonal diversity was possibly underestimated, and the donors were mostly white British, with more females.

The sample consisted of peripheral blood, taken on day 0 of AZD1222 vaccination. The TCR sequence derives from an adult in good health.

The CDR3 region has the DNA TGCGCCAGCAGCTTGAGTGGCGGGGGCGGACATCAGCCCCAGCATTTT. Translating it yields CASSLSGGGGHQPQHF. The chain recombines TRBV5-1 with TRBJ1-5; weak D call: TRBD1 (6 bases). Trimming removed 1 base at V and 5 bases at J, with 16 bases between. The CDR3 covers 16 residues. Germline CDR1 reads SGHRS; CDR2 reads YFSETQ.